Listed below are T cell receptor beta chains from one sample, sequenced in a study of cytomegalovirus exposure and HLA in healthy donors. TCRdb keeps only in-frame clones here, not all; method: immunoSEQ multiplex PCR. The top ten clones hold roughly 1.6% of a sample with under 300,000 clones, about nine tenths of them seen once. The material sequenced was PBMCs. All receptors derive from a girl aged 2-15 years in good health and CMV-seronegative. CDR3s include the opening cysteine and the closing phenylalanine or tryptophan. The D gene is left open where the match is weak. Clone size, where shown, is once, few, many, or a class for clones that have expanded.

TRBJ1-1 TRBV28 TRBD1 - TGTGCCAGCAGCGCATCGGGACAGGGGGCCTGGACTGAAGCTTTCTTT CASSASGQGAWTEAFF
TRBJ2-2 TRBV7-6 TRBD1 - TGTGCCAGCAGCTTTATAGGGGGCCGGAACACCGGGGAGCTGTTTTTT CASSFIGGRNTGELFF
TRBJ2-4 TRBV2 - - TGTGCCAGCATCCAGAGCGAGTCCAAAAACATTCAGTACTTC CASIQSESKNIQYF
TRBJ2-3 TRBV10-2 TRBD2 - TGCGCCAGCAGTCTGCGGGGGTTCACAGATACGCAGTATTTT CASSLRGFTDTQYF
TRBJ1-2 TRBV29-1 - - TGCAGCGTTGAAAGTCCAGGGGAGGGCTACACCTTC CSVESPGEGYTF
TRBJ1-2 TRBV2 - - TGTGCCAGCCGGTCTAACTATGGCTACACCTTC CASRSNYGYTF
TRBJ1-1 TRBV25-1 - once TGTGCCAGCAGTCCCCCAGGCGGCGGGACTGAAGCTTTCTTT CASSPPGGGTEAFF
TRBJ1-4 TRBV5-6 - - TGTGCCAGCAGCTTGAAGGGGGGGAAACTGTTTTTT CASSLKGGKLFF
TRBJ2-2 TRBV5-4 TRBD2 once TGTGCCAGCAGCGGCGCGGGGGGTCCCGGGGAGCTGTTTTTT CASSGAGGPGELFF
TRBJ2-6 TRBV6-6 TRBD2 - TGTGCCAGCAGTTACTCAGCGGGAGGGGCCAACGTCCTGACTTTC CASSYSAGGANVLTF
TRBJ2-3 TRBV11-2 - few TGTGCCAGCAGCTCACGTGCCTGGCCCACAGGCACAGATACGCAGTATTTT CASSSRAWPTGTDTQYF
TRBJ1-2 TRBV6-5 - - TGTGCCAGCAGTAATCAGGGTGGGGGGAACTATGGCTACACCTTC CASSNQGGGNYGYTF
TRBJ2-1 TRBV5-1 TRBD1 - TGCGCCAGCAGCCGGGGGACAGGGGCCCTCAATGAGCAGTTCTTC CASSRGTGALNEQFF
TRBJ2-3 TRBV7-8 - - TGTGCCAGCAGCTTAGTCGGCCAGGGGTTTACAGATACGCAGTATTTT CASSLVGQGFTDTQYF
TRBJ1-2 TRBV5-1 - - TGCGCCAGCAGCCCTCAAGAGGGAAATGGCTACACCTTC CASSPQEGNGYTF
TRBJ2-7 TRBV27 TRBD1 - TGTGCCAGCAAGCCCGGGACAGGGGGCAACGAGCAGTACTTC CASKPGTGGNEQYF
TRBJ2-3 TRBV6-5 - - TGTGCCAGCAGTTACAATAGCGGAGCTAGCACAGATACGCAGTATTTT CASSYNSGASTDTQYF
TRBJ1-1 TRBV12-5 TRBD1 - TGTGCTAGTGGTTTGGTGAGGGGGCAGGTGGACACTGAAGCTTTCTTT CASGLVRGQVDTEAFF
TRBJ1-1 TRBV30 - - TGTGCCTGGAAGGCAGGGGCCACTGAAGCTTTCTTT CAWKAGATEAFF
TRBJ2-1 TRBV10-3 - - TGTGCCATCAGTGAGAGAGTCTACAATGAGCAGTTCTTC CAISERVYNEQFF
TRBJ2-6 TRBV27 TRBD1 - TGTGCCAGCGCCACAGGGGTCTCTGGGGCCAACGTCCTGACTTTC CASATGVSGANVLTF
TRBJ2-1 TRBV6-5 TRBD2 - TGTGCCAGCAGTTACGGGGGAGGGTCCTACAATGAGCAGTTCTTC CASSYGGGSYNEQFF
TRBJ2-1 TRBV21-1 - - TGTGCCAGCAGCACCCTTAGGGGGCGGGGACTAGCGGGTCCGAGCTCCTACAATGAGCAGTTCTTC CASSTLRGRGLAGPSSYNEQFF
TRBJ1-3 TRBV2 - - TGTGCCAGCAGCCACGGGAAGTCAGTCTCTGGAAACACCATATATTTT CASSHGKSVSGNTIYF
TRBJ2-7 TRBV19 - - TGTGCCAGTAGTCCAAGGCGGGGAGCGGGCGGCCACTACGAGCAGTACTTC CASSPRRGAGGHYEQYF
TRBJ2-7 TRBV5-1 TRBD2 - TGCGCCAGCAGCGTGGGACTAGCGGGTTTATACGAGCAGTACTTC CASSVGLAGLYEQYF
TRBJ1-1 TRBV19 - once TGTGCCAGTAGACCGGGACATAGAAACACTGAAGCTTTCTTT CASRPGHRNTEAFF
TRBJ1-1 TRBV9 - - TGTGCCAGCAGCGTTACTCTGAACACTGAAGCTTTCTTT CASSVTLNTEAFF
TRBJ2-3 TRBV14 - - TGTGCCAGCAGCCAAGATCCGGGCACAGATACGCAGTATTTT CASSQDPGTDTQYF
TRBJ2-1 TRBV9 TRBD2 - TGTGCCAGCAGCGTAGATCCCGGGGGGGCCCTCAATGAGCAGTTCTTC CASSVDPGGALNEQFF
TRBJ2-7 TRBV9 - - TGTGCCAGCAGCCCAGAGACAGGGGAGGGATACGAGCAGTACTTC CASSPETGEGYEQYF
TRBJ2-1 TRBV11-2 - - TGTGCCAGCAGCTTAGCTTTCAGCGTAAATGAGCAGTTCTTC CASSLAFSVNEQFF
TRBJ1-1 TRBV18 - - TGTGCCAGCTCACCACTGGACGGGGGGCACACTGAAGCTTTCTTT CASSPLDGGHTEAFF
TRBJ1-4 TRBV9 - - TGTGCCAGTAACTCAGGGGCGCGTAATGAAAAACTGTTTTTT CASNSGARNEKLFF
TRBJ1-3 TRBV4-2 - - TGTGCCAGCAGCCAGTCTAGCGGGGCAGACTCTGGAAACACCATATATTTT CASSQSSGADSGNTIYF
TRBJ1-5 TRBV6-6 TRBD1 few TGTGCCACTGAGGGGGCCGGGAGCAATCAGCCCCAGCATTTT CATEGAGSNQPQHF
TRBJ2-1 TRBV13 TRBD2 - TGTGCCAGCAGCCTCCTAAGAGCGGGGGCCTACAATGAGCAGTTCTTC CASSLLRAGAYNEQFF
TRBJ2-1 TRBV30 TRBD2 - TGTGCCTGGAGCACCGGGACTAGCGGAATGTACAATGAGCAGTTCTTC CAWSTGTSGMYNEQFF
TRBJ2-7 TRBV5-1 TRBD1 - TGCGCCAGCAGCGCCTGGACAGGGGGCTTCTACGAGCAGTACTTC CASSAWTGGFYEQYF
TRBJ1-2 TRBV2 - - TGTGCCAGCAGTGCTAACAGGGTCCCGCTACCTCCGGATGGCTACACCTTC CASSANRVPLPPDGYTF
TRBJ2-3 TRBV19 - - TGTGCCAGTAGTATAGGCCTAGCGGATACGCAGTATTTT CASSIGLADTQYF
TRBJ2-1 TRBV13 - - TGTGCCAGCAGCTTAGCAGGGGACTCCTACAATGAGCAGTTCTTC CASSLAGDSYNEQFF
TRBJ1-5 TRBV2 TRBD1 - TGTGCCAGCAGTGGAGTGGAGGGGGCGCAGCCCCAGCATTTT CASSGVEGAQPQHF
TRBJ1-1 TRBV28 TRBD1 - TGTGCCAGCAGTTCACAGGGGTGGAACACTGAAGCTTTCTTT CASSSQGWNTEAFF
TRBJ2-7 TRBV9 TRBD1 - TGTGCCAGCAGCGTGACAGGGGGCGGGTACGAGCAGTACTTC CASSVTGGGYEQYF
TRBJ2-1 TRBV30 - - TGTGCCTGGAGTAGGCTAGTGTACAATGAGCAGTTCTTC CAWSRLVYNEQFF
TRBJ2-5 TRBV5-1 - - TGCGCCAGCAGCTTTGCAGGATCTGGACAAGAGACCCAGTACTTC CASSFAGSGQETQYF
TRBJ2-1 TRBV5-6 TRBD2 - TGTGCCAGCAGCTTATCTACTAGCGGGTACTACAATGAGCAGTTCTTC CASSLSTSGYYNEQFF
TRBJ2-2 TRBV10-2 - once TGCGCCAGCAGACGAGAACAGGGAGGGCTCGCAGGGCTGTTTTTT CASRREQGGLAGLFF
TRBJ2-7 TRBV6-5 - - TGTGCCAGCAGTTCCGCCTACGAGCAGTACTTC CASSSAYEQYF
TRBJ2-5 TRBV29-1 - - TGCAGCGGTCTAGGAGGTCTAAGGCAGTACTTC CSGLGGLRQYF
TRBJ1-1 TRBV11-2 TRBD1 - TGTGCCAGCAGCCGTCACGGACAGGTCGGGATGAACACTGAAGCTTTCTTT CASSRHGQVGMNTEAFF